The source of this T cell receptor beta chain is a study of control samples from healthy donors and cancer patients. The table came from immunoSEQ multiplex PCR; TCRdb's copy has only in-frame clones and leaves some out. The table lists some 100,000 clones, roughly 89% of them singletons. CDR3 size: 14 residues. The sequence was collected from a woman between 50 and 59 years old in good health. Sequencing input: blood. The genes are TRBV21-1 and TRBJ1-1; the table assigns TRBD1, which was not confirmed against the DNA. TRBV21-1 is a pseudogene. The CDR3, as DNA: TGTGCCAGCAGCAAAAGGGGCTTGGACACTGAAGCTTTCTTT. This codes for CASSKRGLDTEAFF.